Listed below are T cell receptor beta chains from one sample, sequenced in a study of blood T cells in healthy people across ages. MiXCR, run by TCRdb on the 5' RACE reads, gives a single entry per CDR3 protein. This table has about 840,000 distinct CDR3 sequences, roughly 28% appearing once. The same sample was also used in a study of T cells of mothers and their children.

Sequenced sample: blood. The receptors were sampled from a woman aged 40 to 49 in good health. The CDR3 runs from the conserved cysteine through the conserved F or W. D genes are given only for firm matches. The size of a clone is reported for some rows only, either as once, few or many, or as a class for expanded clones.

j_gene: TRBJ1-1; len: 15; v_gene: TRBV9; abundance: few; d_gene: TRBD1; CDR3aa: CASSVLDRADTEAFF; CDR3nt: TGTGCCAGCAGCGTACTGGACAGGGCGGACACTGAAGCTTTCTTT
j_gene: TRBJ2-3; len: 16; v_gene: TRBV15; abundance: few; d_gene: -; CDR3aa: CATSRVSGTSTDTQYF; CDR3nt: TGTGCCACCAGCAGAGTTAGCGGAACTAGCACAGATACGCAGTATTTT
j_gene: TRBJ1-1; len: 15; v_gene: TRBV12-3/TRBV12-4; abundance: few; d_gene: TRBD1; CDR3aa: CASEPTGPMNTEAFF; CDR3nt: TGTGCCAGCGAACCGACAGGGCCAATGAACACTGAAGCTTTCTTT
j_gene: TRBJ2-7; len: 16; v_gene: TRBV27; abundance: -; d_gene: -; CDR3aa: CASSPSQPVVSYEQYF; CDR3nt: TGTGCCAGCAGCCCGTCCCAACCGGTCGTCTCCTACGAGCAGTACTTC
j_gene: TRBJ2-7; len: 14; v_gene: TRBV12-3/TRBV12-4; abundance: few; d_gene: -; CDR3aa: CASSFYGSSYEQYF; CDR3nt: TGTGCCAGCAGTTTTTACGGGAGCTCCTACGAGCAGTACTTC
j_gene: TRBJ1-2; len: 13; v_gene: TRBV11-2; abundance: few; d_gene: TRBD1; CDR3aa: CASSRDRNYGCTF; CDR3nt: TGTGCCAGCAGCCGGGACAGAAACTATGGCTGCACCTTC
j_gene: TRBJ2-2; len: 13; v_gene: TRBV6-5; abundance: -; d_gene: -; CDR3aa: CASSYLGSGELFF; CDR3nt: TGTGCCAGCAGTTACTTGGGATCCGGGGAGCTGTTTTTT
j_gene: TRBJ2-7; len: 14; v_gene: TRBV20-1; abundance: -; d_gene: -; CDR3aa: CSASSLDRHYEQYF; CDR3nt: TGCAGTGCTAGCTCACTCGACAGACACTACGAGCAGTACTTC
j_gene: TRBJ2-2; len: 20; v_gene: TRBV24-1; abundance: -; d_gene: TRBD1; CDR3aa: CATSGILPGQGALNTGELFF; CDR3nt: TGTGCCACCAGTGGTATCCTTCCGGGACAGGGCGCCCTGAACACCGGGGAGCTGTTTTTT
j_gene: TRBJ2-3; len: 17; v_gene: TRBV7-9; abundance: many; d_gene: -; CDR3aa: CASRPPIRNQASDTQYF; CDR3nt: TGTGCCAGCAGGCCCCCGATCAGGAATCAAGCATCAGATACGCAGTATTTT
j_gene: TRBJ1-1; len: 16; v_gene: TRBV29-1; abundance: few; d_gene: -; CDR3aa: CSVKSSSSRENTEAFF; CDR3nt: TGCAGCGTTAAATCCTCCTCCTCCAGGGAGAACACTGAAGCTTTCTTT
j_gene: TRBJ1-2; len: 16; v_gene: TRBV5-1; abundance: -; d_gene: TRBD1; CDR3aa: CASDGTGDKGNYGYTF; CDR3nt: TGCGCCAGCGATGGGACAGGGGATAAAGGCAACTATGGCTACACCTTC
j_gene: TRBJ2-7; len: 12; v_gene: TRBV27; abundance: -; d_gene: -; CDR3aa: CTSSHPPYEQYF; CDR3nt: TGTACCAGCAGTCACCCTCCCTACGAGCAGTACTTC
j_gene: TRBJ2-1; len: 16; v_gene: TRBV30; abundance: many; d_gene: TRBD1; CDR3aa: CAWAPLLRRQGGEQFF; CDR3nt: TGTGCCTGGGCCCCCCTACTCCGGAGACAGGGCGGCGAGCAGTTCTTC
j_gene: TRBJ2-3; len: 16; v_gene: TRBV6-6; abundance: -; d_gene: TRBD1; CDR3aa: CASGKQPGQNADTQYF; CDR3nt: TGTGCCAGCGGAAAACAACCGGGACAGAACGCAGATACGCAGTATTTT
j_gene: TRBJ1-2; len: 13; v_gene: TRBV27; abundance: -; d_gene: TRBD1; CDR3aa: CASSPDREGGYTF; CDR3nt: TGTGCCAGCAGCCCGGACAGGGAAGGTGGCTACACCTTC
j_gene: TRBJ1-2; len: 16; v_gene: TRBV7-9; abundance: few; d_gene: -; CDR3aa: CASSLGSAGDWAGYTF; CDR3nt: TGTGCCAGCAGCTTAGGGTCGGCAGGGGATTGGGCTGGCTACACCTTC
j_gene: TRBJ2-1; len: 15; v_gene: TRBV7-3; abundance: many; d_gene: TRBD1; CDR3aa: CASSRDRGRGNEQFF; CDR3nt: TGTGCCAGCAGCCGCGACAGGGGGCGTGGGAATGAGCAGTTCTTC
j_gene: TRBJ2-1; len: 15; v_gene: TRBV9; abundance: -; d_gene: TRBD2; CDR3aa: CASSVSAGGPNEQFF; CDR3nt: TGTGCCAGCAGCGTATCGGCGGGGGGGCCTAATGAGCAGTTCTTC
j_gene: TRBJ1-2; len: 16; v_gene: TRBV9; abundance: few; d_gene: -; CDR3aa: CASSVERQGTLYGYTF; CDR3nt: TGTGCCAGCAGCGTAGAGCGCCAGGGGACCTTATATGGCTACACCTTC
j_gene: TRBJ2-1; len: 16; v_gene: TRBV24-1; abundance: many; d_gene: TRBD1; CDR3aa: CATSDRTGTGKSEQFF; CDR3nt: TGTGCCACCAGTGATCGGACCGGGACAGGGAAGAGTGAGCAGTTCTTC
j_gene: TRBJ1-3; len: 16; v_gene: TRBV5-1; abundance: few; d_gene: -; CDR3aa: CASSPAAGASGNTIYF; CDR3nt: TGCGCCAGCTCGCCGGCGGCAGGCGCCTCTGGAAACACCATATATTTT
j_gene: TRBJ2-7; len: 13; v_gene: TRBV7-2; abundance: -; d_gene: TRBD2; CDR3aa: CASSLELAIEQYF; CDR3nt: TGTGCCAGCAGCCTAGAACTAGCGATCGAGCAGTACTTC
j_gene: TRBJ2-7; len: 16; v_gene: TRBV7-9; abundance: many; d_gene: TRBD1; CDR3aa: CASSPKPPGQTYEQYF; CDR3nt: TGTGCCAGCAGCCCTAAGCCGCCGGGACAGACCTACGAGCAGTACTTC
j_gene: TRBJ2-2; len: 18; v_gene: TRBV28; abundance: -; d_gene: TRBD2; CDR3aa: CASSLALAGEEDTGELFF; CDR3nt: TGTGCCAGCAGTTTAGCCCTAGCGGGGGAAGAGGACACCGGGGAGCTGTTTTTT
j_gene: TRBJ2-7; len: 16; v_gene: TRBV6-5; abundance: -; d_gene: TRBD1; CDR3aa: CTSRSGTGGAAYEQYF; CDR3nt: TGTACCAGCAGATCCGGGACAGGGGGCGCCGCCTACGAGCAGTACTTC
j_gene: TRBJ1-5; len: 15; v_gene: TRBV7-9; abundance: few; d_gene: -; CDR3aa: CANSEGAPHYQPQHF; CDR3nt: TGTGCCAACAGCGAAGGGGCACCCCATTATCAGCCCCAGCATTTT
j_gene: TRBJ2-1; len: 15; v_gene: TRBV7-2; abundance: -; d_gene: -; CDR3aa: CASSRNRGYYNEQFF; CDR3nt: TGTGCCAGCAGCAGAAATCGCGGGTACTACAATGAGCAGTTCTTC
j_gene: TRBJ2-7; len: 15; v_gene: TRBV7-2; abundance: many; d_gene: TRBD1; CDR3aa: CASRLGGGGLVEQYF; CDR3nt: TGTGCCAGCAGGCTAGGGGGCGGTGGCTTGGTGGAGCAGTACTTC
j_gene: TRBJ2-6; len: 17; v_gene: TRBV25-1; abundance: few; d_gene: -; CDR3aa: CASSDPTRGSGANVLTF; CDR3nt: TGTGCCAGCAGTGATCCAACGAGGGGGTCTGGGGCCAACGTCCTGACTTTC
j_gene: TRBJ2-2; len: 15; v_gene: TRBV5-8; abundance: few; d_gene: -; CDR3aa: CASSLNLVYTGELFF; CDR3nt: TGTGCCAGCAGCTTGAATTTAGTGTACACCGGGGAGCTGTTTTTT
j_gene: TRBJ2-3; len: 13; v_gene: TRBV28; abundance: many; d_gene: TRBD2; CDR3aa: CASSAGGIDTQYF; CDR3nt: TGTGCCAGCAGTGCGGGGGGAATCGATACGCAGTATTTT
j_gene: TRBJ2-4; len: 12; v_gene: TRBV11-2; abundance: -; d_gene: -; CDR3aa: CASSLEEHFQYF; CDR3nt: TGTGCCAGCAGCTTAGAGGAACATTTTCAGTACTTC
j_gene: TRBJ2-5; len: 16; v_gene: TRBV28; abundance: -; d_gene: TRBD1; CDR3aa: CASSKPDRAAAYGQYF; CDR3nt: TGTGCCAGCAGCAAACCGGACAGGGCGGCAGCCTACGGGCAGTACTTC
j_gene: TRBJ1-2; len: 14; v_gene: TRBV6-5; abundance: few; d_gene: -; CDR3aa: CATRGASRNYGYTF; CDR3nt: TGTGCCACCCGGGGGGCAAGTCGAAACTATGGCTACACCTTC
j_gene: TRBJ2-7; len: 16; v_gene: TRBV10-3; abundance: many; d_gene: -; CDR3aa: CAISGGGGFRSYEQYF; CDR3nt: TGTGCCATCAGTGGAGGGGGGGGGTTCCGTTCCTACGAGCAGTACTTC
j_gene: TRBJ2-1; len: 13; v_gene: TRBV11-1; abundance: -; d_gene: -; CDR3aa: CASSYSLVNEQFF; CDR3nt: TGTGCCAGCAGCTATAGTTTAGTCAATGAGCAGTTCTTC
j_gene: TRBJ1-5; len: 16; v_gene: TRBV27; abundance: -; d_gene: -; CDR3aa: CASSLSSRGGNQPQHF; CDR3nt: TGTGCCAGCAGTTTATCAAGCAGGGGAGGCAATCAGCCCCAGCATTTT
j_gene: TRBJ2-7; len: 15; v_gene: TRBV7-3; abundance: many; d_gene: TRBD1; CDR3aa: CASSLTSGQGGEQYF; CDR3nt: TGTGCCAGCAGCTTAACGTCGGGACAGGGGGGCGAGCAGTACTTC
j_gene: TRBJ2-1; len: 15; v_gene: TRBV7-2; abundance: few; d_gene: -; CDR3aa: CASSLARSSYNEQFF; CDR3nt: TGTGCCAGCAGCTTAGCCAGGAGCTCCTACAATGAGCAGTTCTTC
j_gene: TRBJ2-1; len: 14; v_gene: TRBV28; abundance: few; d_gene: -; CDR3aa: CASKRDFDGDEQFF; CDR3nt: TGTGCCAGCAAACGGGACTTTGATGGCGATGAGCAGTTCTTC
j_gene: TRBJ2-3; len: 17; v_gene: TRBV7-2; abundance: -; d_gene: -; CDR3aa: CASSLAQGSVRTDTQYF; CDR3nt: TGTGCCAGCAGCTTAGCCCAAGGTAGCGTGCGCACAGATACGCAGTATTTT
j_gene: TRBJ1-1; len: 16; v_gene: TRBV7-9; abundance: few; d_gene: -; CDR3aa: CASSLGPGALNTEAFF; CDR3nt: TGTGCCAGCAGCTTAGGGCCAGGGGCGTTAAACACTGAAGCTTTCTTT
j_gene: TRBJ2-7; len: 14; v_gene: TRBV18; abundance: many; d_gene: -; CDR3aa: CASSHGSKVYEQYF; CDR3nt: TGTGCCAGCTCCCACGGTAGCAAAGTCTACGAGCAGTACTTC
j_gene: TRBJ2-1; len: 15; v_gene: TRBV25-1; abundance: many; d_gene: TRBD1; CDR3aa: CASSTGVSSYNEQFF; CDR3nt: TGTGCCAGCTCGACAGGGGTCTCATCCTACAATGAGCAGTTCTTC